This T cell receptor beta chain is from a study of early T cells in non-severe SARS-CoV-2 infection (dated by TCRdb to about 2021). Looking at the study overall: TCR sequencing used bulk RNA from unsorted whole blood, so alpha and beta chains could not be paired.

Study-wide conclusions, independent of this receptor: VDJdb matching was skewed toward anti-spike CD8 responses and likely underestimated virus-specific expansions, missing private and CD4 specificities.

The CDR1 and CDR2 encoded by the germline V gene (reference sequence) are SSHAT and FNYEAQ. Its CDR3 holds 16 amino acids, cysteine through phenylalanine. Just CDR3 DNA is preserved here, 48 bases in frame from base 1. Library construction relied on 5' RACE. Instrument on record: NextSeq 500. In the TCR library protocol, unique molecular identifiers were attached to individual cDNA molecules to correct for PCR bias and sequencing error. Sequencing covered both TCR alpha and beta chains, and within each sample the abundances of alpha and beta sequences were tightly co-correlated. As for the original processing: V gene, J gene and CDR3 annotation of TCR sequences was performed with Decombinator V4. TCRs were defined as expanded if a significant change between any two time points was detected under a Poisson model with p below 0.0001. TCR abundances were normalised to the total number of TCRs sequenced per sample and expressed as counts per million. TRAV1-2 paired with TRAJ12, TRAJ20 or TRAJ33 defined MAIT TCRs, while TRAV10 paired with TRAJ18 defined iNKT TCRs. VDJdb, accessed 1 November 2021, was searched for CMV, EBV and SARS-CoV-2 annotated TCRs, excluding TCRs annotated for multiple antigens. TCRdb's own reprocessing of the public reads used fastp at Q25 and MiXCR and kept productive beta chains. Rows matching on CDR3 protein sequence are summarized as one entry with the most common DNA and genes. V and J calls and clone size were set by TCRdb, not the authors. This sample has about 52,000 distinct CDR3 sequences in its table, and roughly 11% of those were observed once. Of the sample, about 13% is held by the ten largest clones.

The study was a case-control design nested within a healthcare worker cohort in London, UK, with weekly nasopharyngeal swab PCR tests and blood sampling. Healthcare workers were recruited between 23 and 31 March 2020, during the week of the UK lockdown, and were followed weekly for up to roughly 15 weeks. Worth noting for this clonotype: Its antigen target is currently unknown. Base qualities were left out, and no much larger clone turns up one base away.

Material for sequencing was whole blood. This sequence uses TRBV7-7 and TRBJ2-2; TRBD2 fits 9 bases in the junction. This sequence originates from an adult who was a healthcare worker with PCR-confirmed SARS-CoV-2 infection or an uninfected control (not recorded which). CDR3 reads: CAWGPAGGPNTGELFF. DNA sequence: TGTGCTTGGGGCCCAGCGGGAGGACCGAACACCGGGGAGCTGTTTTTT.